This T cell receptor (beta chain) was observed in a study of T cell repertoires in cytomegalovirus infection. TCRdb fed the reads into MiXCR, producing one record per CDR3 protein. The sample holds roughly 180,000 distinct CDR3 sequences, roughly 15% seen once. The length of the CDR3 is 18 residues. J was trimmed by 1 base and V by 0 bases; bases with no gene match: 11. The germline CDR1 and CDR2 sequences are MNHEY and SVGAGI. The sequence derives from a human donor in good health (CMV status not recorded). Some clones in this sample may be carry-over from other donors' samples. The rearrangement joins TRBV6-5 to TRBJ1-1; 7 bases match TRBD1. The sample consisted of CD8+ T cells from PBMCs. CDR3: CASSYSRGPWTGNTEAFF. The CDR3 DNA sequence: TGTGCCAGCAGTTACTCTAGGGGGCCTTGGACAGGGAACACTGAAGCTTTCTTT.